One sample yielded the 10 T cell receptor beta chains listed below, sequenced in a study of T cell repertoires in cytomegalovirus infection. No antigen has been identified for these receptors. One entry per CDR3 protein, called by TCRdb with MiXCR from the reads. Among almost 90,000 distinct CDR3 sequences, 29% were seen once, and the ten largest hold 71%. Material: CD8+ T cells from cultured PBMCs, obtained from culture after CMV antigen stimulation. All receptors derive from a human donor in good health (CMV status not recorded). Some clones in this sample may be carry-over from other donors' samples.

The V and J genes are TRBV11-2 and TRBJ1-1; weak D call: TRBD1 (5 bases). Germline-derived CDR1 and CDR2 are SGHAT and FQNNGV. V lost 1 base, J lost 5 bases, and 14 bases lay in between. This CDR3 contains 15 residues. CDR3 nucleotides: TGTGCCAGCAGCTTAGGGGCAGGGAGAATTACTGAAGCTTTCTTT. Translation: CASSLGAGRITEAFF.

This clonotype was found many times. The chain employs TRBV9 and TRBJ2-7; D might be TRBD1 (5 bases). Germline V lookup: CDR1 SGDLS, CDR2 YYNGEE. CDR3 length equals 16 residues. V was trimmed by 4 bases and J by 1 base, leaving 18 bases between them. DNA for the CDR3: TGTGCCAGCAGCCCGTTCCAAGGGGTTTCTTCCTACGAGCAGTACTTC. This gives the protein CASSPFQGVSSYEQYF.

About this clonotype: This may be a read error, as it is one base from a much larger clone. V gene TRBV12-3 or TRBV12-4 combines with J gene TRBJ1-3, with unresolved D. This CDR3 is built from 14 residues. CDR3 in amino acids: CASSGLNSRNTIYF. The CDR3 DNA is TGTGCCAGCAGCGGATTGAACTCTAGAAACACCATATATTTT.

This clonotype came up many times. The gene calls are TRBV18 and TRBJ1-2; 12 nucleotides align to TRBD1. The CDR3 has 15 amino acids. CDR1 and CDR2 (germline): KGHSH, LQKENI. V was clipped by 3 bases and J by 7 bases; unmatched bases: 6. The chain's CDR3 is CASSPSGQGAAGYTF. CDR3 in DNA: TGTGCCAGCTCACCCTCGGGACAGGGGGCAGCTGGCTACACCTTC. The whole variable domain, remainder taken from reference TRBV18 and TRBJ1-2, is NAGVMQNPRHLVRRRGQEARLRCSPMKGHSHVYWYRQLPEEGLKFMVYLQKENIIDESGMPKERFSAEFPKEGPSILRIQQVVRGDSAAYFCASSPSGQGAAGYTFGSGTRLTVV.

The table lists this clonotype with many counts. The V call is TRBV7-2, the J call TRBJ1-1, with D hard to call. The CDR3 is made up of 14 amino acids. CDR1 is SGHTA, CDR2 FQGNSA, per germline. Trimming stripped 7 bases from V and 1 base from J, with 13 bases between. The CDR3 reads CASNPGWTNTEAFF. In nucleotides, the CDR3 is TGTGCCAGCAACCCCGGGTGGACGAACACTGAAGCTTTCTTT. The entire variable domain, with the rest obtained from reference TRBV7-2 and TRBJ1-1, is as follows: GAGVSQSPSNKVTEKGKDVELRCDPISGHTALYWYRQSLGQGLEFLIYFQGNSAPDKSGLPSDRFSAERTGGSVSTLTIQRTQQEDSAVYLCASNPGWTNTEAFFGQGTRLTVV.

The rearrangement links TRBV9 to TRBJ1-2, with 7 bases lining up with TRBD1. This CDR3 comprises 15 residues. V lost 3 bases, J lost 8 bases, and 13 bases stayed unmatched. Per germline, CDR1 SGDLS and CDR2 YYNGEE. CDR3 in DNA: TGTGCCAGCAGCGACGAAAGTACAGGGGTAAAGGGCTACACCTTC. Protein sequence: CASSDESTGVKGYTF.

This clonotype was counted a few times. The chain combines TRBV6-6 with TRBJ1-5; 7 nucleotides match TRBD1. V was clipped by 5 bases and J by 6 bases; unmatched bases: 7. CDR1 is MNHNY and CDR2 is SVGAGI in the germline V gene (reference sequence). CDR3 size: 14 residues. CDR3 protein: CASSLRQGGQPQHF. The CDR3 DNA reads as TGTGCCAGCAGTCTTCGACAGGGAGGTCAGCCCCAGCATTTT.

This clonotype has more than one count but fewer than ten. The chain carries TRBV7-9 and TRBJ2-1, with D tentatively TRBD1 or TRBD2 (5 bases each). Germline lookup yields CDR1 SEHNR and CDR2 FQNEAQ (reference sequence). This CDR3 comprises 16 residues. Trimming took 4 bases from V and 2 from J, leaving 15 bases between them. The CDR3 nucleotides read TGTGCCAGCAGCTCAGGGTCGGGGAAGGCCTACAATGAGCAGTTCTTC. This sequence encodes CASSSGSGKAYNEQFF.

The chain carries TRBV7-9 and TRBJ2-3; D is unclear. Trimming removed 5 bases at V and 0 bases at J, with 6 bases between. CDR1 and CDR2 from the germline V gene are SEHNR and FQNEAQ (reference sequence). The CDR3 runs 13 residues. The CDR3 loop reads CASSPPSTDTQYF. The CDR3 bases are TGTGCCAGCAGCCCCCCTAGCACAGATACGCAGTATTTT.

Worth noting for this clonotype: This may be a read error, as it is one base from a much larger clone. The chain has TRBV7-6 and TRBJ2-3; 11 nucleotides agree with TRBD2. Germline V gene lookup returns CDR1 SGHVS and CDR2 FNYEAQ. CDR3 length: 16 residues. V was clipped by 10 bases and J by 4 bases; unmatched bases: 13. The CDR3 reads CANSRPSGGSSDTQYF. CDR3 coding DNA: TGTGCCAACAGTCGTCCTAGCGGGGGGAGCTCAGATACGCAGTATTTT.